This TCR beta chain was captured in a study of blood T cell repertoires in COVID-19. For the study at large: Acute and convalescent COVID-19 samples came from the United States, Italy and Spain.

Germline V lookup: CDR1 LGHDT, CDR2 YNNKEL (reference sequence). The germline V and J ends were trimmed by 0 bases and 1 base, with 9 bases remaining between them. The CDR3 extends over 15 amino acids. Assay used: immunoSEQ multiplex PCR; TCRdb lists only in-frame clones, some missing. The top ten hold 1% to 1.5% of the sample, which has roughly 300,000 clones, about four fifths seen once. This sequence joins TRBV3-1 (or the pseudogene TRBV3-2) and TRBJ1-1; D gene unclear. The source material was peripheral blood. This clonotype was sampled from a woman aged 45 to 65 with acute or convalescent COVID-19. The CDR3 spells CASSQDLGANTEAFF. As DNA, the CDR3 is TGTGCCAGCAGCCAAGATCTAGGTGCGAACACTGAAGCTTTCTTT.